The following is a T cell receptor (beta chain) sequence with its context. Its antigen is not known. Profiled with immunoSEQ multiplex PCR; TCRdb holds only in-frame clones, not every one. The sample holds some 61,000 clones, 60% to 80% seen once. V lost 1 base, J lost 5 bases, and 10 bases lay in between. The CDR3 totals 14 residues. Germline-derived CDR1 and CDR2 are SGHTA and FQGNSA. The data were taken from a study of T cell clones after liver transplantation. The overall study: As an antigen-independent comparator, third-party-reactive TCRbeta sequences came from pre-transplant mixed lymphocyte reactions. Study outcomes and limitations: These preliminary findings come from unstandardized post-transplant sampling times.

V is TRBV7-2 and J is TRBJ2-3, with a weak D call TRBD1 (5 bases). The starting material was CD4+ T cells from blood, obtained at the 22-month timepoint. The TCR sequence derives from a human patient who received a liver transplant. A share of the T cells may be of graft donor origin. CDR3 sequence: CASSLDRRGDTQYF. In nucleotides, the CDR3 is TGTGCCAGCAGCTTAGACAGAAGGGGAGATACGCAGTATTTT.